A selection of T cell receptor beta chains follows, all from one sample in a study of cytomegalovirus exposure and HLA in healthy donors. TCRdb's table, derived via immunoSEQ multiplex PCR, lists solely in-frame clones and lacks some. The sample gives about 82,000 clones, less than 80% of which show up once; over 10% is in the top ten. Sequencing was performed on PBMCs. The receptors here all came from a human donor in good health. Each CDR3 is given with its conserved first and last residue. D genes are given only for firm matches. Size values are once, few and many counts, or a class for expanded clones, and some rows have none.

d_call: NA
clone_size: NA
v_call: TRBV29-1
j_call: TRBJ1-1
cdr3_aa: CSVEGGEEGSAFF
cdr3_nt: TGCAGCGTTGAAGGAGGGGAGGAGGGATCGGCTTTCTTT

d_call: NA
clone_size: NA
v_call: TRBV27
j_call: TRBJ2-7
cdr3_aa: CASSLSGGLLYEQYF
cdr3_nt: TGTGCCAGCAGTTTATCGGGGGGGCTGTTATACGAGCAGTACTTC

d_call: TRBD2
clone_size: NA
v_call: TRBV19
j_call: TRBJ2-4
cdr3_aa: CASSIGGTTIQYF
cdr3_nt: TGTGCCAGTAGTATAGGTGGGACTACCATTCAGTACTTC

d_call: NA
clone_size: NA
v_call: TRBV6-5
j_call: TRBJ1-5
cdr3_aa: CASSLENGGSQPQHF
cdr3_nt: TGTGCCAGCAGCCTAGAAAATGGGGGGAGTCAGCCCCAGCATTTT

d_call: NA
clone_size: NA
v_call: TRBV21-1
j_call: TRBJ2-3
cdr3_aa: CASSMGGTDTDTQYF
cdr3_nt: TGTGCCAGCAGCATGGGGGGGACTGACACAGATACGCAGTATTTT

d_call: NA
clone_size: NA
v_call: TRBV7-6
j_call: TRBJ1-4
cdr3_aa: CASSLVRGDGGEKLFF
cdr3_nt: TGTGCCAGCAGCTTAGTACGCGGGGACGGCGGTGAAAAACTGTTTTTT

d_call: NA
clone_size: NA
v_call: TRBV2
j_call: TRBJ2-5
cdr3_aa: CASNLGGETQYF
cdr3_nt: TGTGCCAGCAATCTAGGGGGAGAGACCCAGTACTTC

d_call: TRBD1
clone_size: NA
v_call: TRBV6-5
j_call: TRBJ2-7
cdr3_aa: CASSYSTGEYYEQYF
cdr3_nt: TGTGCCAGCAGTTACTCGACAGGGGAGTACTACGAGCAGTACTTC

d_call: NA
clone_size: NA
v_call: TRBV2
j_call: TRBJ2-7
cdr3_aa: CASSERGGPYEQYF
cdr3_nt: TGTGCCAGCAGTGAAAGGGGGGGCCCCTACGAGCAGTACTTC

d_call: TRBD1
clone_size: NA
v_call: TRBV7-9
j_call: TRBJ1-6
cdr3_aa: CASSLDWTGSNSPLHF
cdr3_nt: TGTGCCAGCAGCTTAGACTGGACAGGGAGTAATTCACCCCTCCACTTT

d_call: TRBD1
clone_size: few
v_call: TRBV2
j_call: TRBJ1-1
cdr3_aa: CASSGVRGVTMNTEAFF
cdr3_nt: TGTGCCAGCAGTGGGGTCAGGGGGGTAACTATGAACACTGAAGCTTTCTTT

d_call: TRBD2
clone_size: NA
v_call: TRBV13
j_call: TRBJ2-7
cdr3_aa: CASSLSGGSSYEQYF
cdr3_nt: TGTGCCAGCAGCCTCAGCGGGGGGAGCTCCTACGAGCAGTACTTC

d_call: TRBD1
clone_size: NA
v_call: TRBV7-2
j_call: TRBJ2-3
cdr3_aa: CASSWTGGTDTQYF
cdr3_nt: TGTGCCAGCAGCTGGACAGGTGGCACAGATACGCAGTATTTT

d_call: NA
clone_size: NA
v_call: TRBV6-6
j_call: TRBJ1-1
cdr3_aa: CASSYSRGNTEAFF
cdr3_nt: TGTGCCAGCAGTTACTCAAGGGGGAACACTGAAGCTTTCTTT

d_call: TRBD2
clone_size: few
v_call: TRBV7-6
j_call: TRBJ2-1
cdr3_aa: CASSLTSGPYNEQFF
cdr3_nt: TGTGCCAGCAGCCTGACTAGCGGGCCTTACAATGAGCAGTTCTTC

d_call: NA
clone_size: once
v_call: TRBV10-1
j_call: TRBJ2-2
cdr3_aa: CASSAFGRGGTGELFF
cdr3_nt: TGCGCCAGCAGTGCCTTTGGCAGGGGTGGCACCGGGGAGCTGTTTTTT

d_call: NA
clone_size: NA
v_call: TRBV5-1
j_call: TRBJ2-1
cdr3_aa: CASSLWGPGNEQFF
cdr3_nt: TGCGCCAGCAGCTTGTGGGGGCCTGGGAATGAGCAGTTCTTC

d_call: TRBD1
clone_size: NA
v_call: TRBV4-1
j_call: TRBJ2-5
cdr3_aa: CASSQGLGRGNQETQYF
cdr3_nt: TGCGCCAGCAGCCAAGGGTTAGGCAGGGGGAATCAAGAGACCCAGTACTTC

d_call: NA
clone_size: NA
v_call: TRBV27
j_call: TRBJ1-1
cdr3_aa: CASSIDRGNTEAFF
cdr3_nt: TGTGCCAGCAGTATAGACCGGGGGAACACTGAAGCTTTCTTT

d_call: NA
clone_size: NA
v_call: TRBV10-3
j_call: TRBJ1-1
cdr3_aa: CAIRGARDTEAFF
cdr3_nt: TGTGCCATCAGGGGGGCTCGGGACACTGAAGCTTTCTTT

d_call: NA
clone_size: NA
v_call: TRBV30
j_call: TRBJ1-2
cdr3_aa: CAWRTRQGHGYPF
cdr3_nt: TGTGCCTGGAGAACACGGCAGGGGCACGGCTACCCCTTC

d_call: TRBD1
clone_size: NA
v_call: TRBV6-5
j_call: TRBJ1-2
cdr3_aa: CASSSTGGAHHGYTF
cdr3_nt: TGTGCCAGCAGTTCCACAGGGGGCGCCCACCATGGCTACACCTTC

d_call: NA
clone_size: NA
v_call: TRBV5-4
j_call: TRBJ1-3
cdr3_aa: CASSLGANSGNTIYF
cdr3_nt: TGTGCCAGCAGCTTGGGGGCAAATTCTGGAAACACCATATATTTT

d_call: NA
clone_size: few
v_call: TRBV2
j_call: TRBJ2-5
cdr3_aa: CASIVEGTQYF
cdr3_nt: TGTGCCAGCATTGTGGAGGGGACCCAGTACTTC

d_call: TRBD2
clone_size: NA
v_call: TRBV7-8
j_call: TRBJ2-3
cdr3_aa: CASSRRGTVADTQYF
cdr3_nt: TGTGCCAGCAGCAGGCGGGGGACCGTGGCAGATACGCAGTATTTT

d_call: NA
clone_size: NA
v_call: TRBV2
j_call: TRBJ2-5
cdr3_aa: CASTGPLGETQYF
cdr3_nt: TGTGCCAGCACAGGGCCGCTAGGTGAGACCCAGTACTTC

d_call: TRBD1
clone_size: NA
v_call: TRBV30
j_call: TRBJ1-6
cdr3_aa: CAWSVGQGGTPLHF
cdr3_nt: TGTGCCTGGAGTGTGGGACAGGGGGGTACACCCCTCCACTTT

d_call: NA
clone_size: NA
v_call: TRBV10-3
j_call: TRBJ2-7
cdr3_aa: CAISAGDEQYF
cdr3_nt: TGTGCCATCAGTGCAGGGGACGAGCAGTACTTC

d_call: NA
clone_size: NA
v_call: TRBV4-1
j_call: TRBJ2-7
cdr3_aa: CASSQDRAPYEQYF
cdr3_nt: TGCGCCAGCAGCCAAGACAGGGCCCCCTACGAGCAGTACTTC

d_call: NA
clone_size: NA
v_call: TRBV2
j_call: TRBJ2-3
cdr3_aa: CASSEEGGQVDTQYF
cdr3_nt: TGTGCCAGCAGTGAAGAGGGGGGGCAGGTAGATACGCAGTATTTT

d_call: NA
clone_size: NA
v_call: TRBV5-1
j_call: TRBJ2-1
cdr3_aa: CASAHGGGDNEQFF
cdr3_nt: TGCGCCAGCGCACACGGAGGGGGGGACAATGAGCAGTTCTTC

d_call: NA
clone_size: NA
v_call: TRBV5-1
j_call: TRBJ1-1
cdr3_aa: CASSFGGGARNTEAFF
cdr3_nt: TGCGCCAGCAGCTTCGGGGGAGGGGCGAGAAACACTGAAGCTTTCTTT

d_call: NA
clone_size: once
v_call: TRBV5-6
j_call: TRBJ2-3
cdr3_aa: CASSPGGARSGATDTQYF
cdr3_nt: TGTGCCAGCAGCCCTGGGGGAGCCAGGTCAGGGGCCACAGATACGCAGTATTTT

d_call: NA
clone_size: few
v_call: TRBV5-1
j_call: TRBJ1-6
cdr3_aa: CASSLVQDTNSPLHF
cdr3_nt: TGCGCCAGCAGCTTGGTGCAGGATACGAATTCACCCCTCCACTTT

d_call: TRBD2
clone_size: NA
v_call: TRBV7-6
j_call: TRBJ2-2
cdr3_aa: CASSPRLSGGVGELFF
cdr3_nt: TGTGCCAGCAGCCCCCGACTGAGCGGGGGGGTCGGGGAGCTGTTTTTT

d_call: TRBD1
clone_size: NA
v_call: TRBV7-8
j_call: TRBJ1-2
cdr3_aa: CASSLTATGRNYGYTF
cdr3_nt: TGTGCCAGCAGCTTAACCGCGACAGGGCGCAACTATGGCTACACCTTC

d_call: TRBD1
clone_size: once
v_call: TRBV15
j_call: TRBJ2-6
cdr3_aa: CATIRDRVSGANVLTF
cdr3_nt: TGTGCCACCATAAGGGACAGGGTCTCTGGGGCCAACGTCCTGACTTTC

d_call: NA
clone_size: NA
v_call: TRBV7-2
j_call: TRBJ1-2
cdr3_aa: CASSLSQGDTRYTF
cdr3_nt: TGTGCCAGCAGCCTCTCACAGGGAGATACGCGCTACACCTTC

d_call: NA
clone_size: NA
v_call: TRBV25-1
j_call: TRBJ2-1
cdr3_aa: CASRRLGTRYNEQFF
cdr3_nt: TGTGCCAGCCGGAGGCTCGGGACTCGATACAATGAGCAGTTCTTC

d_call: NA
clone_size: NA
v_call: TRBV29-1
j_call: TRBJ2-6
cdr3_aa: CSVEETAGANVLTF
cdr3_nt: TGCAGCGTTGAAGAGACTGCTGGGGCCAACGTCCTGACTTTC

d_call: TRBD2
clone_size: NA
v_call: TRBV9
j_call: TRBJ2-5
cdr3_aa: CASSVARGGANQETQYF
cdr3_nt: TGTGCCAGCAGCGTAGCTCGCGGGGGGGCCAACCAAGAGACCCAGTACTTC

d_call: TRBD1
clone_size: many
v_call: TRBV29-1
j_call: TRBJ1-2
cdr3_aa: CSVEKGGMAGYTF
cdr3_nt: TGCAGCGTAGAGAAAGGGGGCATGGCTGGCTACACCTTC

d_call: NA
clone_size: NA
v_call: TRBV15
j_call: TRBJ1-5
cdr3_aa: CATSEDRRSNQPQHF
cdr3_nt: TGTGCCACCAGCGAGGATCGGCGGAGCAATCAGCCCCAGCATTTT

d_call: TRBD1
clone_size: NA
v_call: TRBV29-1
j_call: TRBJ1-4
cdr3_aa: CSVGQGETNEKLFF
cdr3_nt: TGCAGCGTCGGACAGGGAGAAACTAATGAAAAACTGTTTTTT

d_call: TRBD1
clone_size: NA
v_call: TRBV29-1
j_call: TRBJ1-2
cdr3_aa: CSVTTGGGIYGYTF
cdr3_nt: TGCAGCGTTACTACAGGGGGCGGAATCTATGGCTACACCTTC

d_call: NA
clone_size: NA
v_call: TRBV10-1
j_call: TRBJ2-7
cdr3_aa: CASSETGWSATPYF
cdr3_nt: TGCGCCAGCAGTGAGACAGGGTGGAGCGCCACGCCGTACTTC

d_call: NA
clone_size: NA
v_call: TRBV4-1
j_call: TRBJ2-1
cdr3_aa: CASARVADEYNEQFF
cdr3_nt: TGCGCCAGCGCTCGGGTTGCGGATGAATACAATGAGCAGTTCTTC

d_call: NA
clone_size: NA
v_call: TRBV7-8
j_call: TRBJ1-2
cdr3_aa: CASSLGTGFRGYTF
cdr3_nt: TGTGCCAGCAGCCTAGGGACGGGATTCCGTGGCTACACCTTC

d_call: TRBD1
clone_size: few
v_call: TRBV6-5
j_call: TRBJ1-1
cdr3_aa: CASSRTGKVVEAFF
cdr3_nt: TGTGCCAGCAGTCGGACAGGGAAAGTTGTTGAAGCTTTCTTT

d_call: TRBD1
clone_size: many
v_call: TRBV2
j_call: TRBJ1-6
cdr3_aa: CASSNRDSLLSPLHF
cdr3_nt: TGTGCCAGCAGTAACCGGGACAGTTTGCTATCACCCCTCCACTTT

d_call: NA
clone_size: NA
v_call: TRBV18
j_call: TRBJ1-6
cdr3_aa: CASSPDSNSPLHF
cdr3_nt: TGTGCCAGCTCACCGGACAGTAATTCACCCCTCCACTTT

d_call: NA
clone_size: NA
v_call: TRBV7-9
j_call: TRBJ1-2
cdr3_aa: CASSVQTSTRGYTF
cdr3_nt: TGTGCCAGCAGCGTCCAGACCTCAACGCGGGGCTACACCTTC

d_call: NA
clone_size: NA
v_call: TRBV5-1
j_call: TRBJ1-1
cdr3_aa: CASSLSGEGEAFF
cdr3_nt: TGCGCCAGCAGCTTGTCGGGGGAAGGTGAAGCTTTCTTT

d_call: TRBD1
clone_size: NA
v_call: TRBV25-1
j_call: TRBJ2-3
cdr3_aa: CASSVGTVLGQDTQYF
cdr3_nt: TGTGCCAGCAGTGTAGGGACGGTCCTGGGACAGGATACGCAGTATTTT

d_call: NA
clone_size: NA
v_call: TRBV7-2
j_call: TRBJ2-2
cdr3_aa: CASSLRQRNTGELFF
cdr3_nt: TGTGCCAGCAGCTTGCGGCAACGGAACACCGGGGAGCTGTTTTTT